The rows below give T cell receptor beta chains drawn from one sample of a study of identical twins. TCRdb fed the 5' RACE reads into MiXCR, producing one record per CDR3 protein. The sample consists of hundreds of thousands of distinct CDR3 sequences, 9% to 15% of them appearing once. These same records also appear under a second study, on yellow fever vaccine responses in identical twins.

Sample: PBMCs. All receptors come from a woman aged 18-29 years in good health. The CDR3 runs from the conserved cysteine through the conserved F or W. The order of the fields is V gene, J gene, CDR3 protein.

TRBV12-3/TRBV12-4	TRBJ2-1	CASLRGQNEQFF
TRBV5-1	TRBJ2-1	CASSSPGRAKGNEQFF
TRBV10-2	TRBJ1-5	CASSAGTGIVQPQHF
TRBV20-1	TRBJ1-4	CSASRGATNEKLFF
TRBV29-1	TRBJ1-1	CSVGTGIAEAFF
TRBV7-3	TRBJ2-7	CASSRLGGADLREQYF
TRBV5-6	TRBJ2-2	CASSLERGTGELFF
TRBV29-1	TRBJ2-1	CSVEGRVGRNEQFF
TRBV9	TRBJ2-2	CASSLREGPTGELFF
TRBV4-1	TRBJ2-7	CASSPWGAGGSYEQYF
TRBV12-3/TRBV12-4	TRBJ2-3	CASSFSPTQKDTQYF
TRBV6-1	TRBJ1-4	CASSHRERGEKLFF
TRBV5-1	TRBJ1-1	CASSLVGGNMNTEAFF
TRBV6-1	TRBJ2-2	CATERGTGVSGELFF
TRBV27	TRBJ2-2	CASSFYHVWDTGELFF
TRBV19	TRBJ1-4	CATKVGATNEKLFF
TRBV11-3	TRBJ2-2	CASSRPALGNTGELFF
TRBV5-6	TRBJ2-6	CASSPGTPTISGANVLTF
TRBV20-1	TRBJ2-7	CSASNALAGGLTIYEQYF
TRBV5-1	TRBJ1-5	CASSPEEGEGNQPQHF
TRBV20-1	TRBJ2-7	CSATRTSGRYEQYF
TRBV28	TRBJ1-1	CASRNEMNTEAFF
TRBV6-5	TRBJ1-4	CASSSRPGQGAEKLFF
TRBV6-5	TRBJ2-5	CASSYRGLAQETQYF
TRBV15	TRBJ2-1	CAIRGNSYNEQFF
TRBV12-3/TRBV12-4	TRBJ2-5	CASSSRLAGSETQYF
TRBV20-1	TRBJ2-3	CSATQREGTDTQYF
TRBV5-6	TRBJ2-3	CASSLGGGQYF